Following are 24 T cell receptor beta chains from one sample sequenced in a study of identical twins. TCRdb reanalysed the 5' RACE reads using MiXCR and keeps one entry per CDR3 protein. The sample lists under 900,000 distinct CDR3 sequences; roughly 20% were seen once. These sequences were also reported in another study, on T cells expressing NK-cell markers.

The source material was PBMCs. The receptors here all came from a woman under 30 in good health.

Many counts were recorded for this clonotype. J is TRBJ1-1 and V is TRBV20-1; perhaps TRBD1 as D (6 bases). The CDR3 sequence is 12 residues long. The ends were cut back, 5 bases at V and 5 bases at J, with 12 bases in the middle. Germline V gene lookup returns CDR1 DFQATT and CDR2 SNEGSKA (reference sequence). CDR3 nucleotide sequence: TGCAGTGCTTCACAGGGTTTGACTGAAGCTTTCTTT. It codes for CSASQGLTEAFF.

The chain has TRBV11-1 and TRBJ2-1; 13 nucleotides align to TRBD2. J lost 4 bases, V lost 6 bases, and 15 bases had no gene match. The CDR3 is 19 amino acids. Germline assignment: CDR1 SGHAT and CDR2 FQDESV (reference sequence). The CDR3 reads CASRGTGTSGALRYNEQFF. The CDR3 DNA reads TGTGCCAGCAGGGGGACTGGGACTAGCGGGGCTCTAAGGTACAATGAGCAGTTCTTC.

This chain connects TRBV29-1 to TRBJ1-1; D is ambiguous. The CDR3 is made up of 15 amino acids. V lost 4 bases and J 1 base, leaving 16 bases between the germline ends. Germline assignment: CDR1 SQVTM and CDR2 ANQGSEA. The CDR3 sequence: CSVVHWPAGNTEAFF. The CDR3 bases are TGCAGCGTTGTTCATTGGCCCGCCGGGAACACTGAAGCTTTCTTT.

This clonotype turned up a few times. This chain joins TRBV5-1 and TRBJ2-1, with 8 positions matching TRBD2. Germline-derived CDR1 and CDR2 are SGHRS and YFSETQ. This CDR3 contains 14 residues. J gave up 5 bases and V 4 bases, and 5 bases lay outside the gene matches. The CDR3 sequence: CASSRGGVDNEQFF. Written as DNA, the CDR3 is TGCGCCAGCAGCCGGGGGGGGGTTGACAATGAGCAGTTCTTC.

The V call is TRBV30, the J call TRBJ1-2; D is ambiguous. Germline CDR1 is GTSNPN and CDR2 is SVGIG (reference sequence). This CDR3 contains 12 residues. Trimming took off 0 bases at V and 5 bases at J, with 7 bases between the two ends. CDR3 coding DNA: TGTGCCTGGAGTGTACAAACTTATGGCTACACCTTC. Protein sequence: CAWSVQTYGYTF.

The sample holds a few counts of this clonotype. The chain recombines TRBV5-1 with TRBJ2-5; 7 nucleotides align to TRBD2. Germline V gene sequence: CDR1 SGHRS, CDR2 YFSETQ. V shed 3 bases, J shed 2 bases, and the junction held 4 bases outside the gene matches. The CDR3 is 14 amino acids. The CDR3 DNA reads TGCGCCAGCAGCTACGGGACTACTCAAGAGACCCAGTACTTC. Translating gives CASSYGTTQETQYF.

The J gene is TRBJ1-5, the V gene TRBV9; D gene uncertain. Looked up from germline, CDR1 is SGDLS and CDR2 is YYNGEE. The V end lost 3 bases, the J end lost 5 bases, and 9 bases lay between the germline ends. The CDR3 covers 13 residues. The CDR3 region has the DNA TGTGCCAGCAGCGAAAAGTACGATCAGCCCCAGCATTTT. It encodes CASSEKYDQPQHF.

The V call is TRBV7-2, the J call TRBJ2-1, with 12 bases lining up with TRBD2. Losses at the gene ends were 6 bases for V and 0 bases for J; bases not matched to a gene: 3. CDR1 and CDR2 (germline): SGHTA, FQGNSA. The CDR3 extends over 16 amino acids. Here the CDR3 reads CASRMTSGSSYNEQFF. The DNA of the CDR3 is TGTGCCAGCAGAATGACTAGCGGGAGCTCCTACAATGAGCAGTTCTTC.

The rearrangement joins TRBV29-1 to TRBJ2-5, with a possible D match to TRBD2 (6 bases). V gave up 4 bases and J gave up 5 bases, with 17 bases separating them. CDR1 is SQVTM and CDR2 is ANQGSEA in the germline V gene. There are 14 residues in the CDR3. CDR3 loop: CSVATGSRTETQYF. Here the CDR3 DNA reads TGCAGCGTTGCTACCGGGAGCCGTACGGAGACCCAGTACTTC.

The table lists this clonotype with many counts. The chain carries TRBV19 and TRBJ1-2, with 8 nucleotides matching TRBD1. The length of the CDR3 is 14 residues. CDR1 LNHDA and CDR2 SQIVND come from the germline V gene (reference sequence). CDR3 region: CAVDQGQGDYGYTF. The CDR3 coding sequence is TGTGCGGTTGACCAAGGACAGGGTGACTATGGCTACACCTTC.

V and J are TRBV7-2 and TRBJ2-1, with D maybe TRBD2 (5 bases). Germline CDR1 reads SGHTA; CDR2 reads FQGNSA. With 5 bases removed from V and 7 bases from J, the gap between germline ends came to 12 bases. The CDR3 runs 13 residues. Written as DNA, the CDR3 is TGTGCCAGCAGCGGCGCGGGCCATAATGAGCAGTTCTTC. Translation gives CASSGAGHNEQFF. The full variable domain, completed using reference TRBV7-2 and TRBJ2-1, is GAGVSQSPSNKVTEKGKDVELRCDPISGHTALYWYRQSLGQGLEFLIYFQGNSAPDKSGLPSDRFSAERTGGSVSTLTIQRTQQEDSAVYLCASSGAGHNEQFFGPGTRLTVL.

The chain joins TRBV2 to TRBJ1-2; TRBD1 aligns across 7 bases. The V segment lost 6 bases and the J segment 4 bases; nucleotides outside the gene matches: 5. CDR1 and CDR2 from the germline V gene are SNHLY and FYNNEI. The CDR3 consists of 13 residues. The CDR3 region is CASRGTALYGYTF. Here the CDR3 DNA reads TGTGCCAGCAGGGGGACAGCTCTCTATGGCTACACCTTC.

The J gene is TRBJ2-1, the V gene TRBV9, with D maybe TRBD2 (5 bases). Germline V lookup: CDR1 SGDLS, CDR2 YYNGEE. The CDR3 covers 17 residues. V lost 3 bases and J lost 4, with 20 bases in between. CDR3 loop: CASSAGIRGSGYNEQFF. CDR3 bases: TGTGCCAGCAGCGCAGGTATCCGGGGTTCGGGTTACAATGAGCAGTTCTTC.

The rearrangement joins TRBV5-1 to TRBJ2-5; 7 positions agree with TRBD2. The V gene end was trimmed by 1 base and the J gene end by 5 bases; junction bases not matched to a gene: 8. The CDR3 is 15 amino acids. Looked up from germline, CDR1 is SGHRS and CDR2 is YFSETQ. Here the CDR3 DNA reads TGCGCCAGCAGCTTGTGGGGGGGAGTCAGGGAGACCCAGTACTTC. Protein sequence: CASSLWGGVRETQYF.

This clonotype was seen more than once but under ten times. The gene calls are TRBV12-3 or TRBV12-4 and TRBJ2-1; 12 positions agree with TRBD2. The CDR3 contains 15 residues. The J segment lost 6 bases and the V segment lost 8 bases, leaving 8 bases of the junction unmatched. CDR3 DNA sequence: TGTGCCAGCTACACCAGACTAGCGGGAGTCAATGAGCAGTTCTTC. As protein: CASYTRLAGVNEQFF.

This clonotype was seen only a few times. The J gene is TRBJ1-2, the V gene TRBV29-1; D might be TRBD1 (5 bases). Germline V lookup: CDR1 SQVTM, CDR2 ANQGSEA. The CDR3 has 13 residues. The ends were cut back, 0 bases at V and 4 bases at J, with 9 bases in the middle. The CDR3 is CSVEDRDFYGYTF. Written as DNA, the CDR3 is TGCAGCGTTGAAGACCGGGACTTCTATGGCTACACCTTC.

The chain recombines TRBV7-9 with TRBJ2-4; no firm D call. The CDR3 is 15 residues long. From germline, CDR1 is SEHNR and CDR2 FQNEAQ (reference sequence). The germline V and J ends were trimmed by 5 bases and 6 bases, with 17 bases remaining between them. CDR3 DNA: TGTGCCAGCAGCCCCGGCGGTAGGGAACTAAACATTCAGTACTTC. It is translated as CASSPGGRELNIQYF. The variable domain in full, with the rest retrieved from reference TRBV7-9 and TRBJ2-4, is DTGVSQNPRHKITKRGQNVTFRCDPISEHNRLYWYRQTLGQGPEFLTYFQNEAQLEKSRLLSDRFSAERPKGSFSTLEIQRTEQGDSAMYLCASSPGGRELNIQYFGAGTRLSVL.

The V and J genes are TRBV20-1 and TRBJ1-2; 7 positions agree with TRBD1. Germline loops: CDR1 DFQATT, CDR2 SNEGSKA (reference sequence). The ends lost 0 bases at V and 8 bases at J; junction bases unmatched: 3. CDR3 length: 12 amino acids. CDR3 coding DNA: TGCAGTGCTAGAGAACAGGGGCAAGGCTACACCTTC. The encoded protein is CSAREQGQGYTF.

The CDR3 nucleotides are TGCGCCAGCAGCCAGGAGACAGAGAACACTGAAGCTTTCTTT. It is translated as CASSQETENTEAFF. The rearrangement uses TRBV4-3 and TRBJ1-1, with a tentative D call TRBD1 (5 bases). V lost 3 bases and J 1 base, leaving 9 bases between the germline ends. The CDR3 loop spans 14 amino acids. Per germline, CDR1 LGHNA and CDR2 YSLEER.

This clonotype was observed a few times. The V gene is TRBV24-1, the J gene TRBJ2-2, with 7 nucleotides matching TRBD1. CDR3 length: 15 amino acids. The trim removed 3 bases at V and 5 bases at J, leaving 5 bases unmatched. Germline CDR1 is KGHDR and CDR2 is SFDVKD. CDR3 residues: CATSDATGRTGELFF. The DNA of the CDR3 is TGTGCCACCAGTGATGCGACAGGGAGAACCGGGGAGCTGTTTTTT.

This clonotype has only a few counts. This chain links TRBV12-3 or TRBV12-4 with TRBJ2-3, with 8 bases fitting TRBD1. The CDR3 sequence is 15 residues long. Unmatched junction bases numbered 7, after V lost 6 bases and J lost 2 bases. The chain's CDR3 is CASRRRTGNTDTQYF. CDR3 DNA: TGTGCCAGCAGACGGCGGACAGGGAACACAGATACGCAGTATTTT.

The chain combines TRBV14 with TRBJ2-5; TRBD1 might be the D (5 bases). This CDR3 spans 15 amino acids. Trimming pared 0 bases from V and 5 bases from J, leaving 13 bases between. The germline CDR1 and CDR2 sequences are SGHDN and FVKESK. The CDR3 bases are TGTGCCAGCAGCCAAGAAGGGGAACGGTTTGAGACCCAGTACTTC. Translating it yields CASSQEGERFETQYF. The full variable domain, in which reference TRBV14 and TRBJ2-5 provide the parts outside the CDR3, is EAGVTQFPSHSVIEKGQTVTLRCDPISGHDNLYWYRRVMGKEIKFLLHFVKESKQDESGMPNNRFLAERTGGTYSTLKVQPAELEDSGVYFCASSQEGERFETQYFGPGTRLLVL.

This clonotype has a handful of counts. The V gene is TRBV11-2, the J gene TRBJ2-1, with D tentatively TRBD1 or TRBD2 (5 bases each). The V and J ends lost 2 bases and 7 bases respectively, with 18 bases between them. The CDR3 contains 16 residues. Germline CDR1 and CDR2: SGHAT and FQNNGV. The CDR3 loop reads CASSLFLGDRFNEQFF. The CDR3 DNA is TGTGCCAGCAGCTTATTTTTGGGGGACCGATTTAATGAGCAGTTCTTC.

This clonotype was seen a handful of times. The CDR3 DNA is TGTGCCAGCAGCCTTAGCGGGGGGGCTTCCACCGGGGAGCTGTTTTTT. As protein: CASSLSGGASTGELFF. The V call is TRBV4-2, the J call TRBJ2-2, with 11 bases lining up with TRBD2. The V and J ends lost 4 bases and 4 bases, in that order; junction bases with no gene match: 5. The CDR3 extends over 16 amino acids. Germline loops: CDR1 LGHNA, CDR2 YNFKEQ.